The TCR beta chain under discussion was sequenced for a study of OX40 agonist ivuxolimab in advanced cancers. Study as a whole: The treatment was a fully human IgG2 OX40 agonist, ivuxolimab. Those enrolled were approximately 83% male, with a mean age of about 66 years and ages from 23 to 79. General study findings and limits: On average, a greater number of expanded clones characterised CD8+ T cells relative to CD4+. At doses 0.1 to 3.0 mg/kg, CD4+ and CD8+ clones expanded.

The V and J ends lost 6 bases and 5 bases respectively, with 14 bases between them. Germline V gene lookup returns CDR1 MNHEY and CDR2 SVGAGI. This CDR3 contains 14 residues. About this clone: Its target is not known.

Some clones are missing from TCRdb's copy, which holds only in-frame ones; the method was immunoSEQ multiplex PCR. The sample lists around 95,000 clones; 93% were seen once. The receptor was isolated from an adult with an advanced solid tumor such as melanoma, head and neck, liver or kidney cancer. The chain employs TRBV6-5 and TRBJ1-5; D not certain. Material: CD4+ or CD8+ T cells sorted from blood, obtained in a trial of the OX40 agonist ivuxolimab. This CDR3 is CASSNDGADQPQHF. In nucleotides, the CDR3 is TGTGCCAGCAGCAATGACGGAGCCGATCAGCCCCAGCATTTT.